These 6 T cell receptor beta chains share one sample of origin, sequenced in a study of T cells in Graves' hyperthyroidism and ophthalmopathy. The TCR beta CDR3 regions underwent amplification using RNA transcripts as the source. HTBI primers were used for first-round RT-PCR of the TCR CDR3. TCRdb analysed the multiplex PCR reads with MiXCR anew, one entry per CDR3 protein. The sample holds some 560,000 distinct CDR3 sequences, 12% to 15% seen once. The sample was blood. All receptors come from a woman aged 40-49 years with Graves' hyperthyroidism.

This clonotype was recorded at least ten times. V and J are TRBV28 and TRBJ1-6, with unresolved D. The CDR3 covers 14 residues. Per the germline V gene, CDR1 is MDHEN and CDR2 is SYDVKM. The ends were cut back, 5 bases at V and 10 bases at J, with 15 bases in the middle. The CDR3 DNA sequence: TGTGCCAGCAGTCCTGGCCAAGGGTGGTCACCCCTCCACTTT. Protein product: CASSPGQGWSPLHF. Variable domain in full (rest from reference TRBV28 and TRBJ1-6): DVKVTQSSRYLVKRTGEKVFLECVQDMDHENMFWYRQDPGLGLRLIYFSYDVKMKEKGDIPEGYSVSREKKERFSLILESASTNQTSMYLCASSPGQGWSPLHFGNGTRLTVT.

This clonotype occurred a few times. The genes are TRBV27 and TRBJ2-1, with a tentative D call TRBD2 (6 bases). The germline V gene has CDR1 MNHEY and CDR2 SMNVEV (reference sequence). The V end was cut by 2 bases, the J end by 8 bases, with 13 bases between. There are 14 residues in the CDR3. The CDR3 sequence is CASSLRENRDEQFF. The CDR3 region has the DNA TGTGCCAGCAGTTTACGGGAGAATCGGGATGAGCAGTTCTTC.

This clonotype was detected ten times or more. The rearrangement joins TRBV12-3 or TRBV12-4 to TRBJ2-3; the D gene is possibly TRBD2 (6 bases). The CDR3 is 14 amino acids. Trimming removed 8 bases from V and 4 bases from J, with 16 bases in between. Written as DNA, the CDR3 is TGTGCCAGCCGGAGCTCAGCGGGCTCAGATACGCAGTATTTT. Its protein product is CASRSSAGSDTQYF.

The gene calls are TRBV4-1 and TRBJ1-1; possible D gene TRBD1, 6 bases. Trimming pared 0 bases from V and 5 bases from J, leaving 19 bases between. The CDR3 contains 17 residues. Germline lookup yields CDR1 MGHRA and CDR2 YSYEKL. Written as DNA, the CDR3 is TGCGCCAGCAGCCAAGATGTCCCCACAGGGTATTTTACTGAAGCTTTCTTT. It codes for CASSQDVPTGYFTEAFF.

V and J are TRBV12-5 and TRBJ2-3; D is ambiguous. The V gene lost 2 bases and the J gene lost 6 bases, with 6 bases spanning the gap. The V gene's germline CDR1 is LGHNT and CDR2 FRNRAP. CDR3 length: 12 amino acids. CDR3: CASGLQMDTQYF. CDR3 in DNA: TGTGCTAGTGGTTTGCAAATGGATACGCAGTATTTT.

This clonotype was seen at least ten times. In nucleotides, the CDR3 is TGTGCCAGCTCATCCCGGGACGGCGGCTCCTACGAGCAGTACTTC. Residues: CASSSRDGGSYEQYF. The chain has TRBV18 and TRBJ2-7, with D perhaps being TRBD1 or TRBD2 (5 bases each). Looked up from germline, CDR1 is KGHSH and CDR2 is LQKENI. V was cut by 5 bases and J by 0 bases, with 14 bases left in between. The CDR3 loop spans 15 amino acids.